This TCR beta chain appears in the sequencing data of a study of T cells after yellow fever vaccination (dated by TCRdb to the late 2010s). Concerning the study at large: The SMART-Seq v4 Ultra Low Input RNA kit was used to prepare libraries from fractions with low cell numbers. To follow T-cell clones before and after primary and booster YFV17D yellow fever vaccination, bulk TCR alpha and beta repertoires were sequenced over time. Two healthy male donors, one aged 18 to 30 and one aged 30 to 40 years, were included in the cohort. Blood was drawn at multiple timepoints before and after primary and secondary immunization, with bulk PBMC replicates and cell subsets isolated.

What the research found in general, with its limitations: The secondary T-cell response was found to be weaker but faster than the primary response, with a peak reached on day 5 rather than on day 15. Computational filtering was required because FACS-sorted repertoires could contain abundant contaminating clonotypes from the bulk population. Only two donors were included in the study, so the extent to which the findings can be generalized is limited. Most clones expanded after primary vaccination were re-detected after the booster (almost 98% of CD4 and about nine tenths of CD8), suggesting broad memory maintenance. A small fraction of clonotypes appeared in both the CD4 and CD8 compartments, likely as a result of convergent recombination.

The treatment or condition label, as the study defines it: live attenuated yellow fever vaccine strain. A standard Ficoll-Paque protocol was used to isolate PBMCs from peripheral blood. Dynabeads CD4 and CD8 positive selection kits were used to isolate the CD4 and CD8 T-cell fractions. RNA was extracted with TriZol from bulk PBMCs, CD4 and CD8 fractions, and dextramer-positive and dextramer-negative fractions. Taken from cysteine to phenylalanine, the CDR3 has 15 residues. The retained sequence is limited to the CDR3, 45 bases, with the frame set at the first base. Trimming costs V 1 base and J 6 bases, and their ends lie 12 bases apart. Based on the germline V gene, the CDR1 and CDR2 sequences are SGHVS and FNYEAQ. Turning to this clonotype: No antigen is known for it. Base qualities are missing; no much larger clone stands one base away.

Synthesis of TCR cDNA relied on 5'RACE template switching, a step that introduced a universal primer site along with unique molecular identifiers. Priming for cDNA synthesis came from both the TCR alpha and TCR beta constant segments. Library amplification involved two PCR steps, and the second step added sample barcodes and sequencing adapters. Sequencing of libraries was done on Illumina HiSeq 2500 (2x100 bp) or NovaSeq (2x150 bp). The source study handled its data this way. MIGEC was used to demultiplex reads and collapse the reads into UMI consensus sequences, and MiXCR was used for V(D)J alignment. Using edgeR on replicate PBMC samples, clonotypes were called vaccine-responding if FDR was below 0.01 and the log2 fold change was above 5 up to day 15. Each bulk clonotype received a CD4 or CD8 identity based on whether the sequenced CD4 or CD8 repertoire contained that clonotype at higher abundance. TCRdb reanalyzed the raw reads on its own, using fastp at Q25 for trimming and MiXCR for clone calling, and kept in-frame beta chains. Identical CDR3 protein sequences are pooled into one entry, listed with their most common genes and DNA. These V and J calls are TCRdb output, not the study's own analysis. The sample table shows under 70,000 distinct CDR3 sequences, and approximately 7% are seen once. The ten largest clones represent approximately 37% of the sample.

This sequence was found in a man aged 18 to 29 who received the YFV17D yellow fever vaccine. The rearrangement combines TRBV7-6 with TRBJ2-2, with the D call tentatively TRBD1 or TRBD2, each fitting 7 bases. The sequencing used CD8+ T cells sorted from PBMCs, collected on the day of the first yellow fever vaccination. The nucleotides are TGTGCCAGCAGCTTAGTAGCAGGGGGGGCCGGGGAGCTGTTTTTT. Protein translation: CASSLVAGGAGELFF.